These 11 T cell receptor beta chains share one sample of origin, sequenced in a study of blood T cells in healthy people across ages. Primed by a sample-barcoded 5' primer and a J-beta primer mix, a second PCR proceeded for about 6 to 11 cycles. TCRdb ran MiXCR on the 5' RACE reads and lists one entry per CDR3 protein. This sample carries 1.5 million to 2 million distinct CDR3 sequences, around 48% of them seen once, and the ten largest clones take around 2.1%. The sequenced material came from blood. These TCRs come from a woman aged 40 to 49 in good health.

This chain uses TRBV6-2 or TRBV6-3 with TRBJ2-7; 8 bases line up with TRBD2. Matching the DNA end better, TRBJ2-5 makes the J call doubtful. The CDR3 runs 12 residues. In germline, CDR1 is MNHEY, CDR2 SVGEGT. CDR3: CAVRGGKETQYF. DNA of the CDR3: TGTGCCGTACGGGGGGGCAAGGAGACCCAGTACTTC.

The rearrangement joins TRBV7-2 to TRBJ1-1, with unresolved D. Germline V lookup: CDR1 SGHTA, CDR2 FQGNSA. The CDR3 contains 13 residues. With 7 bases removed from V and 4 bases from J, the gap between germline ends came to 13 bases. This CDR3 is CASIPTFGTEAFF. CDR3 DNA sequence: TGTGCCAGCATACCCACCTTCGGCACTGAAGCTTTCTTT. The complete variable domain, with remaining parts taken from reference TRBV7-2 and TRBJ1-1, reads GAGVSQSPSNKVTEKGKDVELRCDPISGHTALYWYRQSLGQGLEFLIYFQGNSAPDKSGLPSDRFSAERTGGSVSTLTIQRTQQEDSAVYLCASIPTFGTEAFFGQGTRLTVV.

This chain joins TRBV6-5 and TRBJ1-2; D is unresolved. CDR1 is MNHEY, CDR2 SVGAGI, per germline. The CDR3 has 13 amino acids. The ends were cut back, 2 bases at V and 5 bases at J, with 9 bases in the middle. Here the CDR3 reads CASSYLGPYGYTF. CDR3 coding DNA: TGTGCCAGCAGTTACCTGGGCCCTTATGGCTACACCTTC.

This clonotype was picked up one time. This rearrangement joins TRBV12-3 or TRBV12-4 to TRBJ2-1, with 7 bases that match TRBD1. CDR3 length: 13 amino acids. With V trimmed by 6 bases and J by 7 bases, 6 bases remained unmatched. The CDR3 loop reads CASRRGQINEQFF. Written as DNA, the CDR3 is TGTGCCAGCAGGAGGGGACAGATTAATGAGCAGTTCTTC.

CDR3 DNA: TGTGCCAGCAGCCCCCCTGGCGACCTCTTTCCAAATACGCAGTATTTT. Its translation is CASSPPGDLFPNTQYF. V is TRBV7-2 and J is TRBJ2-3; D call uncertain. Germline-derived CDR1 and CDR2 are SGHTA and FQGNSA. Trimming removed 5 bases at V and 7 bases at J, with 22 bases between. The CDR3 extends over 16 amino acids.

This chain joins TRBV28 and TRBJ2-7; 9 bases align to TRBD2. CDR1 and CDR2 (germline): MDHEN, SYDVKM. The V gene end was trimmed by 2 bases and the J gene end by 1 base; junction bases not matched to a gene: 6. The CDR3 length is 16 residues. In DNA form, the CDR3 reads TGTGCCAGCAGTTTACTAACTAGCGGGCCATCCTACGAGCAGTACTTC. It is translated as CASSLLTSGPSYEQYF.

A single count supports this clonotype. V and J are TRBV5-1 and TRBJ2-1, with 11 bases matching TRBD2. Germline CDR1 is SGHRS and CDR2 is YFSETQ. The CDR3 extends over 16 amino acids. V trimming: 4 bases; J trimming: 5 bases; junction bases outside the gene matches: 8. Here the CDR3 reads CASSGLAGGLNNEQFF. In DNA form, the CDR3 reads TGCGCCAGCAGCGGGCTAGCGGGGGGCCTTAACAATGAGCAGTTCTTC.

This clonotype was observed at least ten times. The chain is built from TRBV4-3 and TRBJ2-3; D uncertain. This CDR3 is built from 14 residues. Trimming took off 1 base at V and 3 bases at J, with 8 bases between the two ends. Germline assignment: CDR1 LGHNA and CDR2 YSLEER. CDR3 protein: CASSQGFGTDTQYF. CDR3 bases: TGCGCCAGCAGCCAAGGGTTCGGTACAGATACGCAGTATTTT.

The chain couples TRBV24-1 to TRBJ1-2; a possible D gene is TRBD1 (5 bases). Looked up from germline, CDR1 is KGHDR and CDR2 is SFDVKD. Deletions cut 8 bases from V and 3 bases from J, with 9 bases between. The CDR3 contains 12 residues. The CDR3 coding sequence is TGTGCCACCATGGGAGGGGACTATGGCTACACCTTC. As protein: CATMGGDYGYTF.

The chain couples TRBV2 to TRBJ1-5, with TRBD1 matching over 7 bases. Per germline, CDR1 SNHLY and CDR2 FYNNEI. The CDR3 length is 16 residues. The trim removed 6 bases at V and 3 bases at J, leaving 11 bases unmatched. The DNA of the CDR3 is TGTGCCAGCAGCCACAGGGGTCCCTCGATCAATCAGCCCCAGCATTTT. As protein: CASSHRGPSINQPQHF.

This clonotype was counted once. V usage is TRBV4-3 and J usage is TRBJ2-3; 7 bases agree with TRBD2. The CDR3 length is 17 residues. The V segment lost 0 bases and the J segment 2 bases; nucleotides outside the gene matches: 8. Germline CDR1 reads LGHNA; CDR2 reads YSLEER. This CDR3 reads CASSQEGRDPFTDTQYF. CDR3 DNA sequence: TGCGCCAGCAGCCAAGAAGGGAGGGACCCTTTCACAGATACGCAGTATTTT.